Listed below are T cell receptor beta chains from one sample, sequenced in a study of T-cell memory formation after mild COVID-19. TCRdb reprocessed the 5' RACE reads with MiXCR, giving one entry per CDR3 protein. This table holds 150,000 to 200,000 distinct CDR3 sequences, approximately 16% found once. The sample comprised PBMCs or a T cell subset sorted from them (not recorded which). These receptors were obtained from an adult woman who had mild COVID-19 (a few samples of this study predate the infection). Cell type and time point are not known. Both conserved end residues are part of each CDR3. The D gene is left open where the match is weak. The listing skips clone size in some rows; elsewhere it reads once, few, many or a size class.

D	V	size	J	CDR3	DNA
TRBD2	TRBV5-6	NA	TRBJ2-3	CASSTGTSGRRDTQYF	TGTGCCAGCAGCACCGGGACTAGCGGGAGAAGAGATACGCAGTATTTT
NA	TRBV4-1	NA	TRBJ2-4	CASSSLTSNPIQYF	TGCGCCAGCAGCTCCCTTACTAGTAACCCTATTCAGTACTTC
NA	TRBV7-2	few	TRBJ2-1	CASSLRAGARNEQFF	TGTGCCAGCAGCTTAAGGGCGGGGGCCCGCAATGAGCAGTTCTTC
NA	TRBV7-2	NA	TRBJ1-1	CASRKSRQNTEAFF	TGTGCCAGCCGAAAAAGTCGGCAGAACACTGAAGCTTTCTTT
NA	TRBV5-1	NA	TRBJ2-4	CASSFEGLGKNIQYF	TGCGCCAGCAGCTTCGAGGGCTTAGGCAAAAACATTCAGTACTTC
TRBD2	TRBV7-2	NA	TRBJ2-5	CASSLDSGRAPETQYF	TGTGCCAGCAGCTTAGACAGCGGGAGGGCCCCCGAGACCCAGTACTTC
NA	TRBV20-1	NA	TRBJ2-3	CSASSSLDTDTQYF	TGCAGTGCTAGCTCATCGCTGGACACAGATACGCAGTATTTT
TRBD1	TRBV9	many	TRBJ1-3	CASSVDAGGTGNTIYF	TGTGCCAGCAGCGTAGACGCAGGGGGTACGGGAAACACCATATATTTT
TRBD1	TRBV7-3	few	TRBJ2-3	CASSPGTALTDTQYF	TGTGCCAGCAGCCCCGGGACAGCCCTCACAGATACGCAGTATTTT
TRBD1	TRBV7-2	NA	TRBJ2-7	CASSLGETGDYEQYF	TGTGCCAGCAGCTTAGGCGAGACAGGGGATTACGAGCAGTACTTC
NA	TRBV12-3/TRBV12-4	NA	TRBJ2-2	CASSLGPGKNTGELFF	TGTGCCAGCAGTTTAGGTCCCGGAAAGAACACCGGGGAGCTGTTTTTT
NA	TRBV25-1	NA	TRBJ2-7	CASRAGTIDEQYF	TGTGCCAGCAGAGCCGGGACAATCGATGAGCAGTACTTC
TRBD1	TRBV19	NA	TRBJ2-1	CASSTGTVAQLEQFF	TGTGCCAGTAGTACGGGGACAGTGGCTCAGCTGGAGCAGTTCTTC
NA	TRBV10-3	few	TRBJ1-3	CAISEKGSGNTIYF	TGTGCCATCAGTGAGAAGGGCTCTGGAAACACCATATATTTT
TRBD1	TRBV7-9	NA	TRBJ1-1	CASSSPPGQGNTEAFF	TGTGCCAGCAGCTCACCCCCGGGACAGGGGAACACTGAAGCTTTCTTT
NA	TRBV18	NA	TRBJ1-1	CASSLTQNMNTEAFF	TGTGCCAGCTCACTGACCCAAAACATGAACACTGAAGCTTTCTTT
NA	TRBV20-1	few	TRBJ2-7	CSARDRLAIEQYF	TGCAGTGCTAGAGATAGATTAGCTATCGAGCAGTACTTC
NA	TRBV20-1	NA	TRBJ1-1	CSALRESEIAFF	TGCAGTGCCCTACGGGAATCTGAAATTGCTTTCTTT